This is a list of T cell receptor beta chains from one sample in a study of cytomegalovirus exposure and HLA in healthy donors. Repertoires were generated with immunoSEQ multiplex PCR, while TCRdb's copy carries only in-frame clones and drops some. Of 100,000 or so clones detected, over 75% appear once; the ten largest clones hold about 10%. Sequenced input: PBMCs. All receptors derive from a man aged 40-49 years in good health and CMV-seropositive. Both conserved end residues are part of each CDR3. Fields, in order: J gene, clone size, V gene, D gene, CDR3 protein, CDR3 DNA. A D gene is named only where the DNA matches it firmly. Expanded clones get a size class; other rows say once, few or many, or leave the size out.

TRBJ1-4 - TRBV5-4 - CASSSRDYGEKLFF TGTGCCAGCAGCTCGAGGGACTATGGAGAAAAACTGTTTTTT
TRBJ2-2 few TRBV19 TRBD2 CAAGEGRTGELFF TGTGCCGCGGGGGAGGGGAGAACCGGGGAGCTGTTTTTT
TRBJ1-6 - TRBV6-5 - CASSYQGRTSSPLHF TGTGCCAGCAGTTACCAGGGGAGAACTAGTTCACCCCTCCACTTT
TRBJ1-4 - TRBV19 - CAGRRQSNEKLFF TGTGCCGGGAGACGGCAGTCTAATGAAAAACTGTTTTTT
TRBJ2-5 - TRBV5-4 TRBD1 CASSLAGQGRETQYF TGTGCCAGCAGCTTGGCAGGACAGGGTCGGGAGACCCAGTACTTC
TRBJ1-2 - TRBV4-1 - CASSQVQGDLNNYGYTF TGCGCCAGCAGCCAAGTGCAAGGGGATCTCAATAACTACGGCTACACCTTC
TRBJ1-2 - TRBV28 TRBD1 CASGSIQTGFGGYTF TGTGCCAGCGGAAGCATTCAGACAGGGTTCGGTGGCTACACCTTC
TRBJ2-1 few TRBV28 TRBD2 CASVSGGAYNEQFF TGTGCCAGCGTTAGCGGGGGTGCCTACAATGAGCAGTTCTTC
TRBJ2-5 - TRBV4-1 - CASSQIVGAETQYF TGCGCCAGCAGCCAGATCGTGGGAGCTGAGACCCAGTACTTC
TRBJ2-7 - TRBV15 TRBD1 CATSRERQGAIYEQYF TGTGCCACCAGCAGAGAGCGACAGGGGGCTATCTACGAGCAGTACTTC
TRBJ1-4 - TRBV4-1 - CASSQDPGGVATNEKLFF TGCGCCAGCAGCCAAGACCCGGGAGGGGTGGCCACTAATGAAAAACTGTTTTTT
TRBJ2-5 - TRBV11-3 TRBD2 CASSPSTSGNTQYF TGTGCCAGCAGCCCCTCGACTAGCGGGAACACGCAGTACTTC
TRBJ1-6 - TRBV27 TRBD1 CASSLSPGQLNSPLHF TGTGCCAGCAGTTTATCGCCGGGACAGCTTAATTCACCCCTCCACTTT
TRBJ1-6 - TRBV28 - CASSLAYRDSPLHF TGTGCCAGCAGTTTAGCGTACAGGGATTCACCCCTCCACTTT
TRBJ2-5 once TRBV30 - CAWSGDRETQYF TGTGCCTGGAGCGGGGACCGGGAGACCCAGTACTTC
TRBJ1-6 - TRBV4-3 - CASSQNPRNSPLHF TGCGCCAGCAGCCAAAATCCCCGGAATTCACCCCTCCACTTT
TRBJ1-1 - TRBV18 TRBD1 CASSPLRQGENTEAFF TGTGCCAGCTCACCATTACGACAGGGGGAGAACACTGAAGCTTTCTTT
TRBJ1-2 - TRBV6-1 - CASTALGALVGYTF TGTGCCAGTACGGCGTTGGGAGCGCTGGTTGGCTACACCTTC
TRBJ2-7 - TRBV18 TRBD1 CASSPPTGGKLVEQYF TGTGCCAGCTCACCCCCGACAGGGGGCAAATTGGTCGAGCAGTACTTC